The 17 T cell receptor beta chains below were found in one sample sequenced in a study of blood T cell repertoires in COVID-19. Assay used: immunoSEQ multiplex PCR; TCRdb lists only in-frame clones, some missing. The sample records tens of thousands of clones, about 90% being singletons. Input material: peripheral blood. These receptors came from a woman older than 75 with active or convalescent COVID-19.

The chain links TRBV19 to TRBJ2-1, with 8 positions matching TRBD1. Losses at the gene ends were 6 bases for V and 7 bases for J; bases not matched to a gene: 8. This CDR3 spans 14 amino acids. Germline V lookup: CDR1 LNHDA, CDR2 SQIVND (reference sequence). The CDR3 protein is CASSVGQGRNEQFF. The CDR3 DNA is TGTGCCAGTAGCGTAGGACAGGGTAGGAATGAGCAGTTCTTC.

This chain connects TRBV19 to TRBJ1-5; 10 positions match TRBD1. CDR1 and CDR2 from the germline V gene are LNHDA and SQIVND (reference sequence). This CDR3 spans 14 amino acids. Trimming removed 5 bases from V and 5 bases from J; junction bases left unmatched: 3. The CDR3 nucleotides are TGTGCCAGTAGTCCTGACAGGGGGCATCAGCCCCAGCATTTT. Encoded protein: CASSPDRGHQPQHF.

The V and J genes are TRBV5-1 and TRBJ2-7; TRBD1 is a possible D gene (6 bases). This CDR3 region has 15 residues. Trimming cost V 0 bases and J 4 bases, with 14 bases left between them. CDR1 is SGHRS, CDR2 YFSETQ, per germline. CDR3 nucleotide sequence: TGCGCCAGCAGCTTGGACCGGACAGTCAGGTACGAGCAGTACTTC. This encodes CASSLDRTVRYEQYF.

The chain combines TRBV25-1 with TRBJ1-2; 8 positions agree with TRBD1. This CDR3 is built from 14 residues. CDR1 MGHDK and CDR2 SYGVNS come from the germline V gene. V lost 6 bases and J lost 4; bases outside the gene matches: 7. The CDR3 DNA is TGTGCCAGCAGAACGGACAGGGAAGGCTATGGCTACACCTTC. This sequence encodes CASRTDREGYGYTF.

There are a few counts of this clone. Written as DNA, the CDR3 is TGTGCCAGCAGTGAAACAGGGGGGAACACTGAAGCTTTCTTT. Its protein product is CASSETGGNTEAFF. V usage is TRBV25-1 and J usage is TRBJ1-1, with 8 bases lining up with TRBD1. Unmatched junction bases numbered 0, after V lost 2 bases and J lost 1 base. Germline V gene lookup returns CDR1 MGHDK and CDR2 SYGVNS. The CDR3 has 14 residues.

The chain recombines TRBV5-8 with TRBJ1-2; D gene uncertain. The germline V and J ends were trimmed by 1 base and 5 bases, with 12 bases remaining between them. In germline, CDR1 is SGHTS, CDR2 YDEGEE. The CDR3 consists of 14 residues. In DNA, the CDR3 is TGTGCCAGCAGCTTGAGTCCAGGCCTTTATGGCTACACCTTC. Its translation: CASSLSPGLYGYTF. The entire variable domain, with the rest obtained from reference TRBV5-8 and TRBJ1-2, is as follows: EAGVTQSPTHLIKTRGQQATLRCSPISGHTSVYWYQQALGLGLQFLLWYDEGEERNRGNFPPRFSGRQFPNYSSELNVNALELEDSALYLCASSLSPGLYGYTFGSGTRLTVV.

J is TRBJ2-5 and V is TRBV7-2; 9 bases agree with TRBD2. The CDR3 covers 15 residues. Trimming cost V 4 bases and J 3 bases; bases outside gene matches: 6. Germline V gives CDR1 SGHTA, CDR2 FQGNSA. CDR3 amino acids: CASSWGGRAEETQYF. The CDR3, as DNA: TGTGCCAGCAGCTGGGGCGGGAGGGCCGAAGAGACCCAGTACTTC.

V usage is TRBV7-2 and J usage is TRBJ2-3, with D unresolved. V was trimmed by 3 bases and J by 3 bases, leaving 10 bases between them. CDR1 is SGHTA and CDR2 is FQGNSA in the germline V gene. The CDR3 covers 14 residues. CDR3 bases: TGTGCCAGCAGCTTCCGACATCCAACAGATACGCAGTATTTT. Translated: CASSFRHPTDTQYF. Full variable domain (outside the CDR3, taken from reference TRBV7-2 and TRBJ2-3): GAGVSQSPSNKVTEKGKDVELRCDPISGHTALYWYRQSLGQGLEFLIYFQGNSAPDKSGLPSDRFSAERTGGSVSTLTIQRTQQEDSAVYLCASSFRHPTDTQYFGPGTRLTVL.

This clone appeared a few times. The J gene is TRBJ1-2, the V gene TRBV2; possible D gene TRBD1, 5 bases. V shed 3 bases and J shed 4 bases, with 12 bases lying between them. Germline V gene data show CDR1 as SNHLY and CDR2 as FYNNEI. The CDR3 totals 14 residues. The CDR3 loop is CASSDRVQGYGYTF. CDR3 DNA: TGTGCCAGCAGTGACAGGGTTCAGGGCTATGGCTACACCTTC.

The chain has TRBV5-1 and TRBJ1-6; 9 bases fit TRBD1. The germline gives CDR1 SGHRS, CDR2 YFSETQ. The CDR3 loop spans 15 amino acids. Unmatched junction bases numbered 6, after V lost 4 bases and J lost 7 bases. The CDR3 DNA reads TGCGCCAGCAGCCGGGACAGGGCCGCAAATTCACCCCTCCACTTT. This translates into CASSRDRAANSPLHF.

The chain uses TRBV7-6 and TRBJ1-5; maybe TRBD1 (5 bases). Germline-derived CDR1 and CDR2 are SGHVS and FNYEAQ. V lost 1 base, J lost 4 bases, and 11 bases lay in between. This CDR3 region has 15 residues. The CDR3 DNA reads TGTGCCAGCAGCTTAGATGGGGCGAGGAATCAGCCCCAGCATTTT. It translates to CASSLDGARNQPQHF. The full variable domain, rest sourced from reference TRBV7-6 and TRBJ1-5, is GAGVSQSPRYKVTKRGQDVALRCDPISGHVSLYWYRQALGQGPEFLTYFNYEAQQDKSGLPNDRFSAERPEGSISTLTIQRTEQRDSAMYRCASSLDGARNQPQHFGDGTRLSIL.

The CDR3 DNA sequence: TGTGCCAGCAGCGTAGAGGGACTAGCGGGTTACAATGAGCAGTTCTTC. Its translation: CASSVEGLAGYNEQFF. The chain employs TRBV9 and TRBJ2-1; 12 bases are a match to TRBD2. Losses at the gene ends were 0 bases for V and 4 bases for J; bases not matched to a gene: 2. The CDR3 contains 16 residues. The germline V gene has CDR1 SGDLS and CDR2 YYNGEE.

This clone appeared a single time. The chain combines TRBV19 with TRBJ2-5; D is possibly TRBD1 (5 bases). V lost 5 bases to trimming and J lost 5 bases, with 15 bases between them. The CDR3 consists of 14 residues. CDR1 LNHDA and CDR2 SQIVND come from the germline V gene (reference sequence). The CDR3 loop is CASSPLRAGETQYF. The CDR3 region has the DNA TGTGCCAGTAGTCCCCTCCGGGCAGGGGAGACCCAGTACTTC. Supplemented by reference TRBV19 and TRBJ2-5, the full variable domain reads DGGITQSPKYLFRKEGQNVTLSCEQNLNHDAMYWYRQDPGQGLRLIYYSQIVNDFQKGDIAEGYSVSREKKESFPLTVTSAQKNPTAFYLCASSPLRAGETQYFGPGTRLLVL.

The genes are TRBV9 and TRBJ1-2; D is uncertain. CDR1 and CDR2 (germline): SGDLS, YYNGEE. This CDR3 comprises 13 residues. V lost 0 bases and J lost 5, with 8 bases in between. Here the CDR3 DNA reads TGTGCCAGCAGCGTAGGAGTCGAGTATGGCTACACCTTC. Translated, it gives CASSVGVEYGYTF.

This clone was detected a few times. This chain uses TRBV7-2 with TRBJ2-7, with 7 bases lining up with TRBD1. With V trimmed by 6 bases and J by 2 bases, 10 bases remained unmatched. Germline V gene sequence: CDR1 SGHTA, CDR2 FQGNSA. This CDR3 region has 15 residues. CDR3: CASSRDRAPTYEQYF. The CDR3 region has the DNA TGTGCCAGCAGTCGAGACAGGGCTCCAACCTACGAGCAGTACTTC.

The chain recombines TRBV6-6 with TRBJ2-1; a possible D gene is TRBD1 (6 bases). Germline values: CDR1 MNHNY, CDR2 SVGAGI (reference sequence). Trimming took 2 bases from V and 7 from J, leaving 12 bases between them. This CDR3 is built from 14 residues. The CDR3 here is CASSYPGQSNEQFF. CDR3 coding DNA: TGTGCCAGCAGTTACCCCGGACAGTCTAATGAGCAGTTCTTC.

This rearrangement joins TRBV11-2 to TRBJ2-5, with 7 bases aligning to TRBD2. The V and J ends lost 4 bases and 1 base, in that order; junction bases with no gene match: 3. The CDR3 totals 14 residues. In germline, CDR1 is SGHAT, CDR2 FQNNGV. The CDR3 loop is CASSSRGVQETQYF. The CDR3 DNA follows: TGTGCCAGCAGCTCTCGGGGGGTCCAAGAGACCCAGTACTTC.